This entry lists 18 T cell receptor beta chains sequenced from one sample in a study of pediatric ulcerative colitis. The data were produced by immunoSEQ multiplex PCR, yet TCRdb's version contains in-frame clones alone and is incomplete. The sample lists tens of thousands of clones; 60% to 75% were seen once. The rectum was sampled with one to two pinch biopsies at colonoscopy. The source material was gut tissue. These receptors originate from a boy aged 5-17 years with severe ulcerative colitis.

The gene calls are TRBV9 and TRBJ2-7; D is uncertain. V gave up 0 bases and J gave up 0 bases, with 10 bases separating them. The CDR3 runs 15 residues. Germline V gene lookup returns CDR1 SGDLS and CDR2 YYNGEE. CDR3 in amino acids: CASSVGSTSSYEQYF. In nucleotides, the CDR3 is TGTGCCAGCAGCGTAGGGAGCACCAGCTCCTACGAGCAGTACTTC. The full variable domain, with the rest looked up from reference TRBV9 and TRBJ2-7, is DSGVTQTPKHLITATGQRVTLRCSPRSGDLSVYWYQQSLDQGLQFLIQYYNGEERAKGNILERFSAQQFPDLHSELNLSSLELGDSALYFCASSVGSTSSYEQYFGPGTRLTVT.

The rearrangement links TRBV29-1 to TRBJ1-4; D gene unclear. V shed 1 base and J shed 2 bases, with 14 bases lying between them. From germline, CDR1 is SQVTM and CDR2 ANQGSEA. The CDR3 length is 16 residues. DNA for the CDR3: TGCAGCGTTGAAGGGGAATGGGGAGATACTAATGAAAAACTGTTTTTT. It yields the protein CSVEGEWGDTNEKLFF.

The chain employs TRBV6-1 and TRBJ1-1; D is ambiguous. V was pared by 3 bases and J by 2 bases, with 7 bases between. CDR1 is MNHNS and CDR2 is SASEGT in the germline V gene. The CDR3 sequence is 13 residues long. The CDR3 nucleotides are TGTGCCAGCAGTGACTTACTTAACACTGAAGCTTTCTTT. Amino acids: CASSDLLNTEAFF.

The chain uses TRBV9 and TRBJ2-1, with a weak D call TRBD2 (6 bases). CDR1 is SGDLS, CDR2 YYNGEE, per germline. The length of the CDR3 is 17 residues. With 4 bases removed from V and 2 bases from J, the gap between germline ends came to 19 bases. CDR3 in DNA: TGTGCCAGCAGCCCCCAACTAGTGGGGGGACCCTACAATGAGCAGTTCTTC. Encoded protein: CASSPQLVGGPYNEQFF.

CDR3 bases: TGTGCCAGCTGGAGGCAGGGGTGGAAAAGCTATGGCTACACCTTC. Translated: CASWRQGWKSYGYTF. The genes are TRBV28 and TRBJ1-2, with D tentatively TRBD1 (6 bases). CDR1 is MDHEN and CDR2 is SYDVKM in the germline V gene. V was pared by 8 bases and J by 4 bases, with 20 bases between. This CDR3 is built from 15 residues.

In its sample, this clone was seen a few times. This rearrangement joins TRBV27 to TRBJ1-2; 7 bases map to TRBD1. Germline V lookup: CDR1 MNHEY, CDR2 SMNVEV (reference sequence). The CDR3 has 19 residues. After removal of 3 bases from V and 2 bases from J, the junction contained 18 bases not matched to a gene. CDR3 region: CASSFFVTQGRLKNYGYTF. CDR3 DNA: TGTGCCAGCAGTTTTTTTGTGACACAGGGGCGACTTAAGAACTATGGCTACACCTTC.

The chain joins TRBV6-1 to TRBJ1-3, with D possibly TRBD1 on 5 matching bases. This CDR3 is built from 17 residues. Germline V gives CDR1 MNHNS, CDR2 SASEGT. V shed 0 bases and J shed 0 bases, with 12 bases lying between them. The CDR3 sequence is CASSEAVRTHSGNTIYF. The CDR3 bases are TGTGCCAGCAGTGAAGCGGTGCGGACACACTCTGGAAACACCATATATTTT.

The CDR3 sequence: CASSPTYTGQPQHF. For the CDR3, the DNA is TGTGCCAGCTCACCCACGTACACGGGGCAGCCCCAGCATTTT. The chain uses TRBV18 and TRBJ1-5; D gene ambiguous. The V end lost 3 bases, the J end lost 7 bases, and 13 bases lay between the germline ends. The CDR3 length is 14 residues. The germline gives CDR1 KGHSH, CDR2 LQKENI.

This clone was picked up one time. The chain joins TRBV7-6 to TRBJ2-7; 9 nucleotides match TRBD1. CDR1 SGHVS and CDR2 FNYEAQ come from the germline V gene. This CDR3 comprises 17 residues. V shed 7 bases, J shed 2 bases, and the junction held 15 bases outside the gene matches. CDR3 protein: CASTPAWLGQGPYEQYF. CDR3 bases: TGTGCCAGCACCCCTGCTTGGTTAGGACAGGGGCCCTACGAGCAGTACTTC.

The V and J genes are TRBV28 and TRBJ1-5, with unresolved D. Trimming removed 5 bases from V and 0 bases from J, with 14 bases in between. Germline loops: CDR1 MDHEN, CDR2 SYDVKM. This CDR3 has 16 residues. CDR3 DNA sequence: TGTGCCAGCAGTCCCTCCATGCCCTCTAGCAATCAGCCCCAGCATTTT. Translated, it gives CASSPSMPSSNQPQHF. The full variable domain, with the rest looked up from reference TRBV28 and TRBJ1-5, is DVKVTQSSRYLVKRTGEKVFLECVQDMDHENMFWYRQDPGLGLRLIYFSYDVKMKEKGDIPEGYSVSREKKERFSLILESASTNQTSMYLCASSPSMPSSNQPQHFGDGTRLSIL.

The CDR3 DNA is TGCAGTGCTATTGAGGAGCAGTTCTTC. This codes for CSAIEEQFF. The chain uses TRBV20-1 and TRBJ2-1; D not resolved. The V gene's germline CDR1 is DFQATT and CDR2 SNEGSKA (reference sequence). There are 9 residues in the CDR3. Trimming removed 4 bases at V and 10 bases at J, with 5 bases between.

Worth noting for this clone: Without the conserved terminal phenylalanine or tryptophan, this CDR3 likely stems from a read error. CDR3 DNA: TGCGCCAGCAGCTTGACGGGACAGGGTCCCGGCGGTAATTCACCCCTCCACCTT. This sequence encodes CASSLTGQGPGGNSPLHL. The V and J genes are TRBV5-1 and TRBJ1-6; 9 nucleotides agree with TRBD1. CDR1 is SGHRS, CDR2 YFSETQ, per germline. With V trimmed by 1 base and J by 6 bases, 11 bases remained unmatched. The CDR3 is made up of 18 amino acids.

This clone came up a few times. V usage is TRBV18 and J usage is TRBJ2-1; D not resolved. CDR1 is KGHSH and CDR2 is LQKENI in the germline V gene. CDR3 length equals 17 residues. Trimming pared 2 bases from V and 1 base from J, leaving 15 bases between. As DNA, the CDR3 is TGTGCCAGCTCACCAAAAGTAGCTCGACGGTCCTACAATGAGCAGTTCTTC. This gives the protein CASSPKVARRSYNEQFF.

This clone was counted between two and nine times. This chain connects TRBV11-2 to TRBJ1-3; 7 positions match TRBD1. With V trimmed by 4 bases and J by 1 base, 10 bases remained unmatched. The germline V gene encodes CDR1 SGHAT and CDR2 FQNNGV. This CDR3 contains 17 residues. CDR3 nucleotide sequence: TGTGCCAGCAGCTCTGTCGAACAGGGGTTATCTGGAAACACCATATATTTT. Its protein is CASSSVEQGLSGNTIYF. The full variable domain, rest sourced from reference TRBV11-2 and TRBJ1-3, is EAGVAQSPRYKIIEKRQSVAFWCNPISGHATLYWYQQILGQGPKLLIQFQNNGVVDDSQLPKDRFSAERLKGVDSTLKIQPAKLEDSAVYLCASSSVEQGLSGNTIYFGEGSWLTVV.

The chain links TRBV4-1 to TRBJ2-2; no firm D call. This CDR3 region has 14 residues. Germline-derived CDR1 and CDR2 are MGHRA and YSYEKL. V lost 4 bases and J 7 bases, leaving 13 bases between the germline ends. Here the CDR3 DNA reads TGCGCCAGCAGCCCCCAAGGGATGGTCGGGGAGCTGTTTTTT. This sequence encodes CASSPQGMVGELFF.

The rearrangement links TRBV5-1 to TRBJ1-1; D remains ambiguous. The germline gives CDR1 SGHRS, CDR2 YFSETQ. The CDR3 runs 15 residues. The V gene lost 4 bases and the J gene lost 6 bases, with 19 bases spanning the gap. The CDR3, as DNA: TGCGCCAGCAGCACCTTTATCGCTTCAGGTCCTGAAGCTTTCTTT. This translates into CASSTFIASGPEAFF.

The chain joins TRBV15 to TRBJ2-7, with D perhaps matching TRBD2 (5 bases). CDR3 size: 15 residues. CDR1 and CDR2 from the germline V gene are LNHNV and YYDKDF (reference sequence). Between the trimmed V and J ends, which lost 5 bases and 5 bases, there was a span of 19 bases. The CDR3 DNA reads TGTGCCACCAGCCAGCCCCGGGGAGCTCCCCACGAGCAGTACTTC. Translating it yields CATSQPRGAPHEQYF.

V gene TRBV2 combines with J gene TRBJ2-5; the D gene is possibly TRBD2 (6 bases). The CDR3 loop spans 14 amino acids. Germline V gene sequence: CDR1 SNHLY, CDR2 FYNNEI. Trimming removed 7 bases at V and 2 bases at J, with 14 bases between. CDR3 nucleotide sequence: TGTGCCAGCAATAGTGGGGGGTTACAAGAGACCCAGTACTTC. Translated: CASNSGGLQETQYF.